This paragraph covers one T cell receptor beta chain sequence. Generated by immunoSEQ multiplex PCR, the TCRdb table keeps only in-frame clones and is missing some. The table has 150,000 to 200,000 clones, about 86% seen once; the top ten hold 3.7%. This sample is part of a study of blood T cell repertoires in COVID-19. Study details: Samples came from the United States, Italy and Spain, spanning acute and convalescent COVID-19. PBMCs, B-cell-depleted T cells, or T cells were the source of the cDNA or gDNA that made up the material.

The CDR3 totals 13 residues. Trimming left V 3 bases short and J 3 bases short, with 6 bases between. CDR1 MNHNS and CDR2 SASEGT come from the germline V gene. Sequenced material: peripheral blood. The TCR sequence derives from a man between 18 and 35 years old with active or convalescent COVID-19. The chain couples TRBV6-1 to TRBJ2-1, with D unresolved. CDR3 in amino acids: CASSDRSYNEQFF. As DNA, the CDR3 is TGTGCCAGCAGTGATCGGAGCTACAATGAGCAGTTCTTC.